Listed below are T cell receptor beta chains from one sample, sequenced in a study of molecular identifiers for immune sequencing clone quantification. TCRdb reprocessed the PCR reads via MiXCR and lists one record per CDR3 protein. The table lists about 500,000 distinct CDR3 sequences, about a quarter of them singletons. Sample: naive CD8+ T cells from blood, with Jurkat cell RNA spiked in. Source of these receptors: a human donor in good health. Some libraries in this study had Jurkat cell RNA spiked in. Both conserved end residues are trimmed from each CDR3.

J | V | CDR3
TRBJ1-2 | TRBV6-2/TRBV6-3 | ASTKFGQALYGYT
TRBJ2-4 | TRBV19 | ASTSLNIQY
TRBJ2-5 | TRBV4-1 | ASSTYTTASQETQY
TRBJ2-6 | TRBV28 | ASWAAAWQGSPSGANVLT
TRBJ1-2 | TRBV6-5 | ASSFSGTAPGGYT
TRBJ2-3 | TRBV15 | ATSATLELGTDTQY
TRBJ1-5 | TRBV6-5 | ASRTGTGVQPQH
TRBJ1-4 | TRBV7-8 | ASSFLDTVNEKLF
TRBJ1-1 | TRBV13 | ASSSIEKEAF
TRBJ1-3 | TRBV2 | ASSEGQGQNTIY
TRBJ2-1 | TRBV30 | AWNSGAVEQF
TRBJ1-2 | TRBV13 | ASSFYRGGEGGYT
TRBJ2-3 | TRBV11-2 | ASSPSGDRGSTDTQY
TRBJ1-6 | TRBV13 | ASSTGVTGTRSPLH
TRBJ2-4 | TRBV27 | ASSPTPPGVVQY
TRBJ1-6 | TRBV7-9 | ASSLGPGYGSSPLH
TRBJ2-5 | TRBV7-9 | ASSSPVGGLETQY
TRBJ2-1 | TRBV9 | ASSVSTWREDGDEQF
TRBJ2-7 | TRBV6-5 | ASSYLAGGPPEQY
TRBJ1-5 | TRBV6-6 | ASSSGTGAQPQH
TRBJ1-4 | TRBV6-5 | ASGARTYFGEKLF
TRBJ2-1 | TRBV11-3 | ASSSTGGDEQF
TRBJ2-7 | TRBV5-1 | ASSPMYSYEQY
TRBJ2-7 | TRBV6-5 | ASSPQWHLPYEQY
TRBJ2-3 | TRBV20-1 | SARELAGANTDTQY
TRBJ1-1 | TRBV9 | ASSVGRTGVHEAF
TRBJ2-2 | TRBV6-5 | ASSYSISGGNTGELF
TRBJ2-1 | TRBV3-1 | ASSSRLAVEQF
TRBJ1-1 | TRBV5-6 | ASSPVGAEAF
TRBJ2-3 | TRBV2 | ASSEALDGSTDTQY
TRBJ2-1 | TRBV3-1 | ASSRPYNEQF
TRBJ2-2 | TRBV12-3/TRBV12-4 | ASSLEAISLDTGELF
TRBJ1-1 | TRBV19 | ATGTGGGTEAF
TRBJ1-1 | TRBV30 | AWSVGGGNTEAF
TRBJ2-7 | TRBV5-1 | ASSLVAGASAQY
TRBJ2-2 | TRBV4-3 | ASSQEWAGSTGELF
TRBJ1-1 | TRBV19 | ASRIEVGGMNTEAF